The 19 T cell receptor beta chains given below trace back to one sample, sequenced in a study of blood T cell repertoires in COVID-19. Sequencing used immunoSEQ multiplex PCR; TCRdb keeps in-frame clones, though not all of them. The sample has around 21,000 clones; approximately 79% are singletons. The material sequenced was peripheral blood. These receptors all come from a man older than 75 with acute or convalescent COVID-19.

There are a few counts of this clone. The gene calls are TRBV7-9 and TRBJ2-3; the match to TRBD2 covers 14 bases. This CDR3 has 20 amino acids. The V gene end was trimmed by 5 bases and the J gene end by 4 bases; junction bases not matched to a gene: 17. CDR1 is SEHNR and CDR2 is FQNEAQ in the germline V gene (reference sequence). CDR3 region: CASSNYRTSGRSKVADTQYF. CDR3 sequence (DNA): TGTGCCAGCAGCAACTACCGGACTAGCGGGAGGTCTAAGGTCGCAGATACGCAGTATTTT.

This chain joins TRBV27 and TRBJ1-6; tentative D call: TRBD1 (5 bases). V shed 3 bases and J shed 4 bases, with 13 bases lying between them. The CDR3 covers 16 residues. The germline V gene has CDR1 MNHEY and CDR2 SMNVEV (reference sequence). The CDR3 DNA follows: TGTGCCAGCAGTTTGTCCAGGGTTGTTTATAATTCACCCCTCCACTTT. Its protein is CASSLSRVVYNSPLHF.

The chain joins TRBV6-5 to TRBJ1-3; D uncertain. Deletions cut 10 bases from V and 2 bases from J, with 12 bases between. CDR1 is MNHEY and CDR2 is SVGAGI in the germline V gene. The CDR3 is 13 residues long. In nucleotides, the CDR3 is TGTGCCACCACGACCGGGGCTGGAAACACCATATATTTT. This translates into CATTTGAGNTIYF.

As DNA, the CDR3 is TGTGCCAGCTCACCGGGGCTGCAAGAGACCCAGTACTTC. This translates into CASSPGLQETQYF. The V gene is TRBV18, the J gene TRBJ2-5; D may be TRBD1 (5 bases). Trimming shortened V by 3 bases and J by 2 bases, and 7 bases separated the two germline ends. The germline gives CDR1 KGHSH, CDR2 LQKENI. There are 13 residues in the CDR3.

This chain uses TRBV9 with TRBJ2-3, with TRBD2 matching 7 bases. Losses at the gene ends were 3 bases for V and 4 bases for J; bases not matched to a gene: 8. CDR3 length: 15 amino acids. Germline CDR1 SGDLS, CDR2 YYNGEE. The CDR3 DNA reads TGTGCCAGCAGCGCCTTGCCGCGGGAGTCAGATACGCAGTATTTT. Translation: CASSALPRESDTQYF.

This chain uses TRBV29-1 with TRBJ2-7; D perhaps matches TRBD2 (6 bases). This CDR3 spans 13 amino acids. V dropped 4 bases and J dropped 6 bases, with 16 bases sitting between them. Germline V gives CDR1 SQVTM, CDR2 ANQGSEA. The CDR3: CSVVEDGSGEQYF. Here the CDR3 DNA reads TGCAGCGTTGTAGAAGACGGGAGCGGCGAGCAGTACTTC.

This chain uses TRBV7-2 with TRBJ1-4; TRBD1 aligns across 7 bases. Germline loops: CDR1 SGHTA, CDR2 FQGNSA. The CDR3 spans 18 residues. Germline trimming cut 2 bases from V and 8 bases from J; bases unmatched to any gene: 17. For the CDR3, the DNA is TGTGCCAGCAGCTTAAATTCCGGGACAGCTCGACCGGGGGAAAAACTGTTTTTT. Amino acids: CASSLNSGTARPGEKLFF.

V and J are TRBV14 and TRBJ2-1, with TRBD2 matching over 7 bases. The trim removed 0 bases at V and 7 bases at J, leaving 9 bases unmatched. In germline, CDR1 is SGHDN, CDR2 FVKESK. This CDR3 spans 16 amino acids. The CDR3: CASSQERLARDNEQFF. Here the CDR3 DNA reads TGTGCCAGCAGCCAAGAAAGACTAGCCCGGGATAATGAGCAGTTCTTC.

This chain connects TRBV12-2 to TRBJ2-7; the table's D call, TRBD2, has no DNA check behind it. TRBV12-2 is recorded as a pseudogene. This CDR3 is built from 17 residues. The CDR3 here is CASRSSGLAGEFYEQYV. Written as DNA, the CDR3 is TGTGCAAGTCGCTCTTCGGGACTAGCGGGAGAATTCTACGAGCAGTACGTC.

V usage is TRBV4-2 and J usage is TRBJ1-5; TRBD1 matches at 10 bases. Looked up from germline, CDR1 is LGHNA and CDR2 is YNFKEQ. V trimming: 4 bases; J trimming: 6 bases; junction bases outside the gene matches: 6. CDR3 size: 15 residues. The chain's CDR3 is CASSRDRGSGQPQHF. CDR3 nucleotides: TGTGCCAGCAGCCGGGACAGGGGTTCTGGTCAGCCCCAGCATTTT.

The chain links TRBV5-1 to TRBJ2-3, with a possible D match to TRBD2 (6 bases). The length of the CDR3 is 17 residues. Trimming removed 5 bases from V and 2 bases from J, with 21 bases in between. Germline CDR1 reads SGHRS; CDR2 reads YFSETQ. The CDR3 nucleotides are TGCGCCAGCAGTCAGACACATCCGGGACTGGCCACAGATACGCAGTATTTT. This gives the protein CASSQTHPGLATDTQYF.

As regards this clone: Since a much larger clone is just one base distant, this may be a read error. V usage is TRBV4-2 and J usage is TRBJ1-5, with a weak D call TRBD1 (5 bases). The CDR3 sequence is 16 residues long. Between the trimmed V and J ends, which lost 3 bases and 0 bases, there was a span of 12 bases. Germline loops: CDR1 LGHNA, CDR2 YNFKEQ. The CDR3 loop reads CASSQSGANSNQPQHF. The CDR3 DNA follows: TGTGCCAGCAGCCAGAGCGGGGCAAATAGCAATCAGCCCCAGCATTTT.

V and J are TRBV7-3 and TRBJ2-2; a weak D match, TRBD2 (6 bases). The CDR3 length is 15 residues. V was shortened by 2 bases and J by 4 bases, with 11 bases between the two germline ends. Germline V CDR1 and CDR2: SGHTA, FQGTGA. The DNA of the CDR3 is TGTGCCAGCAGCTTACGCGGGGAAGGCACCGGGGAGCTGTTTTTT. Translation gives CASSLRGEGTGELFF.

The chain is built from TRBV5-5 and TRBJ1-1, with 8 bases matching TRBD1. The CDR3 extends over 19 amino acids. Germline lookup yields CDR1 SGHKS and CDR2 YYEKEE (reference sequence). J lost 1 base, V lost 4 bases, and 18 bases had no gene match. In nucleotides, the CDR3 is TGTGCCAGCAGCCCCGCTCCCCTGGGCAGGGGGCACCGGAACACTGAAGCTTTCTTT. Amino acids: CASSPAPLGRGHRNTEAFF.

The rearrangement links TRBV15 to TRBJ1-3; the D gene is possibly TRBD1 (5 bases). V was trimmed by 1 base and J by 0 bases, leaving 13 bases between them. Germline CDR1 LNHNV, CDR2 YYDKDF (reference sequence). This CDR3 region has 17 residues. CDR3 sequence: CATSRVPAGTSGNTIYF. The CDR3 nucleotides read TGTGCCACCAGCAGAGTACCGGCGGGGACCTCTGGAAACACCATATATTTT. Together with reference TRBV15 and TRBJ1-3, the CDR3 gives the full variable domain: DAMVIQNPRYQVTQFGKPVTLSCSQTLNHNVMYWYQQKSSQAPKLLFHYYDKDFNNEADTPDNFQSRRPNTSFCFLDIRSPGLGDTAMYLCATSRVPAGTSGNTIYFGEGSWLTVV.

The V and J genes are TRBV30 and TRBJ1-1, with D perhaps matching TRBD1 (5 bases). This CDR3 has 14 amino acids. The germline V gene encodes CDR1 GTSNPN and CDR2 SVGIG (reference sequence). The germline V and J ends were trimmed by 2 bases and 7 bases, with 17 bases remaining between them. CDR3 nucleotides: TGTGCCTGGAGTCCCCTCACCAGACAGCTTGAAGCTTTCTTT. Its translation: CAWSPLTRQLEAFF.

The chain joins TRBV6-2 or TRBV6-3 to TRBJ2-2, with 10 positions matching TRBD2. The CDR3 has 21 amino acids. Germline values: CDR1 MNHEY, CDR2 SVGEGT. V shed 3 bases, J shed 0 bases, and the junction held 16 bases outside the gene matches. The CDR3 loop reads CASSYIWGRLGLASNTGELFF. The CDR3 nucleotides read TGTGCCAGCAGTTATATATGGGGCAGGCTGGGACTAGCGTCGAACACCGGGGAGCTGTTTTTT.

This chain uses TRBV7-2 with TRBJ1-1; TRBD1 aligns across 11 bases. Germline CDR1 SGHTA, CDR2 FQGNSA. The junction had 9 bases not matched to a gene; V was cut back by 4 bases and J by 5 bases. The CDR3 has 16 residues. CDR3 sequence: CASSSWTGGARTEAFF. The CDR3 bases are TGTGCCAGCAGCTCATGGACAGGGGGCGCGAGAACTGAAGCTTTCTTT. Based on the CDR3 plus reference TRBV7-2 and TRBJ1-1, the full variable domain is GAGVSQSPSNKVTEKGKDVELRCDPISGHTALYWYRQSLGQGLEFLIYFQGNSAPDKSGLPSDRFSAERTGGSVSTLTIQRTQQEDSAVYLCASSSWTGGARTEAFFGQGTRLTVV.

This clone was observed once. The chain employs TRBV30 and TRBJ1-2, with D perhaps matching TRBD1 (5 bases). CDR3 length: 13 amino acids. The germline CDR1 and CDR2 sequences are GTSNPN and SVGIG (reference sequence). The ends were cut back, 0 bases at V and 5 bases at J, with 10 bases in the middle. The DNA of the CDR3 is TGTGCCTGGAGTGTACGGGGACTTTATGGCTACACCTTC. This gives the protein CAWSVRGLYGYTF. Together with reference TRBV30 and TRBJ1-2, the CDR3 gives the full variable domain: SQTIHQWPATLVQPVGSPLSLECTVEGTSNPNLYWYRQAAGRGLQLLFYSVGIGQISSEVPQNLSASRPQDRQFILSSKKLLLSDSGFYLCAWSVRGLYGYTFGSGTRLTVV.